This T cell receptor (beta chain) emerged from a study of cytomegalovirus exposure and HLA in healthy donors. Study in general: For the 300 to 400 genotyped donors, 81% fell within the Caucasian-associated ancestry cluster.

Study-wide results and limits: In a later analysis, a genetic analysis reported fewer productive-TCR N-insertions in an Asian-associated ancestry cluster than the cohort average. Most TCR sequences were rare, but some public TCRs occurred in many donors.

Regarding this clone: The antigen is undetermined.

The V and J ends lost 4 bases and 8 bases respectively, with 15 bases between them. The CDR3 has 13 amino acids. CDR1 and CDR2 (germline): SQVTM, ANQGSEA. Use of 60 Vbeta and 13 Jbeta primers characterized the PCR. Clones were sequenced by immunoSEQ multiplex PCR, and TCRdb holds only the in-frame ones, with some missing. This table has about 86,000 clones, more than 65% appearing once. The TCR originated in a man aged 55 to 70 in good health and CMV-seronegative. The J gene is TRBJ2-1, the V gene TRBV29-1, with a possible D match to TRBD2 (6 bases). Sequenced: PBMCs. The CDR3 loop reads CSVVEGGGDEQFF. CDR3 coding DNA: TGCAGCGTTGTCGAGGGCGGAGGGGATGAGCAGTTCTTC.